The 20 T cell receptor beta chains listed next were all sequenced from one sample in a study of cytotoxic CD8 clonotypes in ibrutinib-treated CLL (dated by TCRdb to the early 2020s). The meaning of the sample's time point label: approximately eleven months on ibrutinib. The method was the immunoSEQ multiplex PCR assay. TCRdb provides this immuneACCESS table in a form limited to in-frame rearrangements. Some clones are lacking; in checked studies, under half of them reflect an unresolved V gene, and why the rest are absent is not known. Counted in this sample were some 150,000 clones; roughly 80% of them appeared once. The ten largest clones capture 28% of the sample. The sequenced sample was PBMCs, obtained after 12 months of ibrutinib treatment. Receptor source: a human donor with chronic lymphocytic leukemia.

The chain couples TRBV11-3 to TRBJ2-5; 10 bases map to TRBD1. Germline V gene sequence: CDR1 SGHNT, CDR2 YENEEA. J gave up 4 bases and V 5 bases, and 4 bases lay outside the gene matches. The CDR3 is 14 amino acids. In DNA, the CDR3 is TGTGCCAGCAGCCGGGACAGGGGAGGAGAGACCCAGTACTTC. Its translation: CASSRDRGGETQYF.

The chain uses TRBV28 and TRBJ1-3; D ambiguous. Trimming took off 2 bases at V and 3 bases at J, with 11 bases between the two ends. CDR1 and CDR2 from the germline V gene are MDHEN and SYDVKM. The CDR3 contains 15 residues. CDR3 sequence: CASSLVFGVGNTIYF. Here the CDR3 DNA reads TGTGCCAGCAGTTTAGTTTTCGGGGTTGGAAACACCATATATTTT.

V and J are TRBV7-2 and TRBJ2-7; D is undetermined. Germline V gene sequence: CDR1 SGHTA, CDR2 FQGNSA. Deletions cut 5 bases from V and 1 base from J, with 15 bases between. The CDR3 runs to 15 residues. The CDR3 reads CASSTTPEGSYEQYF. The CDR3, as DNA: TGTGCCAGCAGCACAACCCCTGAAGGATCCTACGAGCAGTACTTC.

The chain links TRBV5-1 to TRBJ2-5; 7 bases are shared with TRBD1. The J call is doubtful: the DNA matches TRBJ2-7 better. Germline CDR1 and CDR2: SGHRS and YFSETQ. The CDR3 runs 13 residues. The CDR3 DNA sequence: TGCGCCAGCAGCCCCGGGACAGTCTACGAGCAGTACTTC. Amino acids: CASSPGTVYEQYF.

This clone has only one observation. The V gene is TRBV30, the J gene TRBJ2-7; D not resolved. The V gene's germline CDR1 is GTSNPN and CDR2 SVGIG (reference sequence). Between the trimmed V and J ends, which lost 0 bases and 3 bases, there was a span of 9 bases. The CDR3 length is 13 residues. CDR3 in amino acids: CAWSVLASYEQYF. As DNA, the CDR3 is TGTGCCTGGAGTGTTTTGGCCAGCTACGAGCAGTACTTC.

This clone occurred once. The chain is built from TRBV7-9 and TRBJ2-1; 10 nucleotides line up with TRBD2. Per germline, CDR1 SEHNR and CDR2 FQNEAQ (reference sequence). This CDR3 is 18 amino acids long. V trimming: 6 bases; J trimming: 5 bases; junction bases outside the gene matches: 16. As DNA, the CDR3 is TGTGCCAGCAGACCGAGTCGACTAGCGGGCCGAAGCAACAATGAGCAGTTCTTC. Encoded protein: CASRPSRLAGRSNNEQFF.

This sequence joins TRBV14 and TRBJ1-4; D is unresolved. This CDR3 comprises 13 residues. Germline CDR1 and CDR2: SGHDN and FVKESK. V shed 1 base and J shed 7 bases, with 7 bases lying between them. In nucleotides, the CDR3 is TGTGCCAGCAGCCAAGGAGCCGTTGAAAAACTGTTTTTT. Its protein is CASSQGAVEKLFF. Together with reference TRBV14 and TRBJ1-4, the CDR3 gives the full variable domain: EAGVTQFPSHSVIEKGQTVTLRCDPISGHDNLYWYRRVMGKEIKFLLHFVKESKQDESGMPNNRFLAERTGGTYSTLKVQPAELEDSGVYFCASSQGAVEKLFFGSGTQLSVL.

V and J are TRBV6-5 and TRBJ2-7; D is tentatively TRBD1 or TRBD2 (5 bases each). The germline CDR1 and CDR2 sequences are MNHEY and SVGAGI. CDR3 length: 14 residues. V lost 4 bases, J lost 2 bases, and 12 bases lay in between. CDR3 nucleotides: TGTGCCAGCAGTTCCAAGAAGGGACCCTACGAGCAGTACTTC. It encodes CASSSKKGPYEQYF.

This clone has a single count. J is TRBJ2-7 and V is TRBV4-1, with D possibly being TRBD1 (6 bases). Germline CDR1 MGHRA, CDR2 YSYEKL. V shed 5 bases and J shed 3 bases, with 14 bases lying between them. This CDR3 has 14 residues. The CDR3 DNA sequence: TGCGCCAGCAGCGGAAACGGACAGCTCTACGAGCAGTACTTC. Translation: CASSGNGQLYEQYF.

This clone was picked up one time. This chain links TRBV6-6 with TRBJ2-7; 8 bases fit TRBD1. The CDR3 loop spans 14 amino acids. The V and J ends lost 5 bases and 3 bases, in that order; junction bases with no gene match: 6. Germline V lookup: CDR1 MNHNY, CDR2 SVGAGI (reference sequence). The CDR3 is CASSHGQGDYEQYF. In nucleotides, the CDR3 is TGTGCCAGCAGTCATGGACAGGGTGACTACGAGCAGTACTTC.

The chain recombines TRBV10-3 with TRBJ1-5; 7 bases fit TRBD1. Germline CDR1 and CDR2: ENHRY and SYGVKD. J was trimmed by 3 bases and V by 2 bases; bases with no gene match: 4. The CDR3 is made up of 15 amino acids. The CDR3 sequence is CAISEPGTDNQPQHF. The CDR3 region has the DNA TGTGCCATCAGTGAGCCCGGGACAGACAATCAGCCCCAGCATTTT.

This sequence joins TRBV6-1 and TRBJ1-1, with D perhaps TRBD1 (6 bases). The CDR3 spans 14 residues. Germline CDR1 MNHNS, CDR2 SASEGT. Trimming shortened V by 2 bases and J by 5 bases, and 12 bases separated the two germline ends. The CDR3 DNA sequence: TGTGCCAGCAGTGAAACGACAGGCTGGACTGAAGCTTTCTTT. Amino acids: CASSETTGWTEAFF.

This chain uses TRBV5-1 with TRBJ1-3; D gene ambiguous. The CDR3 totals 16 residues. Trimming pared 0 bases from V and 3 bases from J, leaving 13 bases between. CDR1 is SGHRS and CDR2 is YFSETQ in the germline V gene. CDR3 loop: CASSLAPGGGGNTIYF. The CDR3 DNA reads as TGCGCCAGCAGCTTGGCTCCGGGAGGCGGTGGAAACACCATATATTTT.

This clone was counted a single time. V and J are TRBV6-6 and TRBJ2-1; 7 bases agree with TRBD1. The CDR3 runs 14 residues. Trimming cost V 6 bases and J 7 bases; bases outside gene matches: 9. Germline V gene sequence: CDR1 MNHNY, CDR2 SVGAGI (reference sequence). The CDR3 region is CASSREDRVNEQFF. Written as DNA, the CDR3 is TGTGCCAGCAGCCGTGAAGACAGGGTGAATGAGCAGTTCTTC.

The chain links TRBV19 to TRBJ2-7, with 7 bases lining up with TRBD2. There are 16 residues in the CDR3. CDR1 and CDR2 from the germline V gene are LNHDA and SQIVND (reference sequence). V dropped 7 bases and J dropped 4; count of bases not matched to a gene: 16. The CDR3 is CASTLSPGGPLYEQYF. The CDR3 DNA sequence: TGTGCCAGTACTCTATCCCCGGGAGGACCTCTGTACGAGCAGTACTTC.

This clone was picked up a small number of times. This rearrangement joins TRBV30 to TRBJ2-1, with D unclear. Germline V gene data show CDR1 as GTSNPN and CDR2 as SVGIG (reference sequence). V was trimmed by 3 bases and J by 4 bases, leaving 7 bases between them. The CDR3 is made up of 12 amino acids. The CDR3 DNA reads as TGTGCCTGGAGCCCCGAGTACAATGAGCAGTTCTTC. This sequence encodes CAWSPEYNEQFF.

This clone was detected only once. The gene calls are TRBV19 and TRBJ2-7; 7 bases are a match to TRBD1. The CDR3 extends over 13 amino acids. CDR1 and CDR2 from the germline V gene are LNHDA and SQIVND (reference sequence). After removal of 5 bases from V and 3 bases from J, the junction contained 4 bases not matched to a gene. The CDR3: CASSQPGGYEQYF. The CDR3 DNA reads TGTGCCAGTAGTCAGCCAGGGGGCTACGAGCAGTACTTC.

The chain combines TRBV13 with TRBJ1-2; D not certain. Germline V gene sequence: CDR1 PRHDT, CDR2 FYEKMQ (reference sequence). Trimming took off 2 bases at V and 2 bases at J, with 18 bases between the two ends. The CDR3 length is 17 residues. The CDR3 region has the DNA TGTGCCAGCAGCTTATTACCTGTCCTCGAGGGAAACTATGGCTACACCTTC. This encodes CASSLLPVLEGNYGYTF.

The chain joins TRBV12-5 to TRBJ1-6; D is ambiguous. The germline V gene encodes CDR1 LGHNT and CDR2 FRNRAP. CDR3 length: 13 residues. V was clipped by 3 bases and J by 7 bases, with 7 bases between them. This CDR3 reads CASGFDLNSPLHF. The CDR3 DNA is TGTGCTAGTGGTTTTGACCTCAATTCACCCCTCCACTTT.

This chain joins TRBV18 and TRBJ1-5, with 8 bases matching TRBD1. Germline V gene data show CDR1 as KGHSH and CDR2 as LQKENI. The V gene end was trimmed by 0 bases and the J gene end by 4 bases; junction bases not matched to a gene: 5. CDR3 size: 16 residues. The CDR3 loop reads CASSPPGQVTNQPQHF. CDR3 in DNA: TGTGCCAGCTCACCACCGGGACAGGTGACTAATCAGCCCCAGCATTTT. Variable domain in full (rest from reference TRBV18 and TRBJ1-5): NAGVMQNPRHLVRRRGQEARLRCSPMKGHSHVYWYRQLPEEGLKFMVYLQKENIIDESGMPKERFSAEFPKEGPSILRIQQVVRGDSAAYFCASSPPGQVTNQPQHFGDGTRLSIL.